These 21 T cell receptor beta chains came from one sample sequenced in a study of blood T cells in healthy people across ages. Sample-barcoded 5' priming and a J-beta primer mix drove a second PCR of roughly 6 to 12 cycles. MiXCR was run by TCRdb on the 5' RACE reads, yielding one entry per CDR3 protein. Of hundreds of thousands of distinct CDR3 sequences listed, under 35% are singletons. The sequenced sample consisted of blood. These receptors all stem from a woman older than 75 in good health.

This clonotype has at least ten counts. The chain uses TRBV4-3 and TRBJ2-5; TRBD1 matches 7 bases. With 0 bases clipped from V and 5 bases from J, the junction kept 12 bases outside the gene matches. In germline, CDR1 is LGHNA, CDR2 YSLEER. The CDR3 totals 17 residues. The DNA of the CDR3 is TGCGCCAGCAGCCAAGATCTGGCAGGGGGTAACGCGGAGACCCAGTACTTC. Residues: CASSQDLAGGNAETQYF.

Note on this clonotype: Being one base from a much bigger clone, this may be a read error. V and J are TRBV7-9 and TRBJ2-5; D unresolved. Trimming cost V 0 bases and J 3 bases, with 17 bases left between them. The germline V gene has CDR1 SEHNR and CDR2 FQNEAQ (reference sequence). The CDR3 has 17 residues. In nucleotides, the CDR3 is TGTGCCAGCAGCTTAGCCTACTTTGTGGGCGGAGAAGAGACCCAGTACTTC. Its protein is CASSLAYFVGGEETQYF.

The CDR3: CASSLRQGAASDTQYF. The CDR3 coding sequence is TGTGCCAGCAGCTTAAGACAGGGAGCTGCTTCAGATACGCAGTATTTT. The V and J genes are TRBV7-6 and TRBJ2-3, with 7 bases aligning to TRBD1. J lost 4 bases, V lost 2 bases, and 9 bases had no gene match. The CDR3 consists of 16 residues. The germline gives CDR1 SGHVS, CDR2 FNYEAQ. The whole variable domain, filled in from reference TRBV7-6 and TRBJ2-3, reads GAGVSQSPRYKVTKRGQDVALRCDPISGHVSLYWYRQALGQGPEFLTYFNYEAQQDKSGLPNDRFSAERPEGSISTLTIQRTEQRDSAMYRCASSLRQGAASDTQYFGPGTRLTVL.

This clonotype was observed at least ten times. The gene calls are TRBV27 and TRBJ2-3, with 7 positions matching TRBD2. After removal of 7 bases from V and 4 bases from J, the junction contained 5 bases not matched to a gene. There are 13 residues in the CDR3. Per the germline V gene, CDR1 is MNHEY and CDR2 is SMNVEV (reference sequence). The CDR3 coding sequence is TGTGCCAGCAACCTTCGGGGGGCAGATACGCAGTATTTT. Protein product: CASNLRGADTQYF.

The rearrangement joins TRBV20-1 to TRBJ1-4; tentative D call: TRBD1 (6 bases). The CDR3 has 15 amino acids. Looked up from germline, CDR1 is DFQATT and CDR2 is SNEGSKA (reference sequence). The CDR3 region is CRAIRQVATNEKLFF. CDR3 bases: TGCAGAGCCATCCGACAGGTCGCAACTAATGAAAAACTGTTTTTT.

This sequence joins TRBV7-2 and TRBJ2-3, with D perhaps matching TRBD1 (6 bases). V shed 0 bases and J shed 8 bases, with 9 bases lying between them. From germline, CDR1 is SGHTA and CDR2 FQGNSA. The CDR3 extends over 13 amino acids. CDR3 coding DNA: TGTGCCAGCAGCTTAGCGGCCAGGGGTACGCAGTATTTT. Residues: CASSLAARGTQYF.

Concerning this clonotype: This may be a read error, as it is one base from a much larger clone. The chain is built from TRBV6-6 and TRBJ2-1; 7 nucleotides line up with TRBD2. Looked up from germline, CDR1 is MNHNY and CDR2 is SVGAGI (reference sequence). V shed 7 bases and J 3 bases; nucleotides not matched to a gene: 6. This CDR3 comprises 14 residues. The CDR3, as DNA: TGTGCCAGCAAGGGGAGGGGTCGCTACAATGAGCAGTTCTTC. Translated: CASKGRGRYNEQFF.

A word on this clonotype: This may be a read error, as it is one base from a much larger clone. The chain combines TRBV3-1 with TRBJ1-2; D possibly corresponds to TRBD1 (6 bases). CDR1 LGHDT and CDR2 YNNKEL come from the germline V gene (reference sequence). The CDR3 runs to 15 residues. CDR3 nucleotides: TGTGCCAGCAGCCACCTGGACAGAACTAACTATGACTACACCTTC. Translation: CASSHLDRTNYDYTF.

This clonotype has at least ten counts. The J gene is TRBJ2-7, the V gene TRBV5-5; D is unclear. Germline CDR1 is SGHKS and CDR2 is YYEKEE (reference sequence). This CDR3 comprises 15 residues. V was clipped by 1 base and J by 6 bases, with 17 bases between them. CDR3 nucleotides: TGTGCCAGCAGCTTGCACTACAGAACCTTCGCCGAGCAGTACTTC. Translated: CASSLHYRTFAEQYF.

This clonotype has at least ten counts. The V gene is TRBV7-2, the J gene TRBJ1-2; D possibly corresponds to TRBD1 (6 bases). CDR1 and CDR2 (germline): SGHTA, FQGNSA. CDR3 length: 14 residues. V was trimmed by 1 base and J by 0 bases, leaving 6 bases between them. Here the CDR3 DNA reads TGTGCCAGCAGCTTAGGGACAGCTAACTATGGCTACACCTTC. Protein sequence: CASSLGTANYGYTF.

The table lists this clonotype with many counts. The chain employs TRBV9 and TRBJ1-2, with 8 bases that match TRBD1. The CDR3 consists of 16 residues. Losses at the gene ends were 4 bases for V and 2 bases for J; bases not matched to a gene: 10. Germline V gene lookup returns CDR1 SGDLS and CDR2 YYNGEE. The CDR3: CASSPRTGFRNYGYTF. Here the CDR3 DNA reads TGTGCCAGCAGCCCTAGGACAGGGTTTCGCAACTATGGCTACACCTTC.

This clonotype was picked up many times. The chain joins TRBV6-2 or TRBV6-3 to TRBJ2-5; TRBD1 aligns across 12 bases. The CDR3 length is 15 residues. V lost 6 bases and J lost 4; bases outside the gene matches: 6. Germline V lookup: CDR1 MNHEY, CDR2 SVGEGT. This chain's CDR3 is CASRRGQGARETQYF. CDR3 coding DNA: TGTGCCAGCAGACGGGGACAGGGGGCTCGAGAGACCCAGTACTTC.

The chain uses TRBV5-6 and TRBJ2-5, with 8 nucleotides matching TRBD1. The DNA end is a closer match to TRBJ2-7, so the J assignment may be wrong. The CDR3 has 15 residues. Germline loops: CDR1 SGHDT, CDR2 YYEEEE. The CDR3 loop is CASSGTGGVLGEQYF. CDR3 DNA sequence: TGTGCCAGCAGCGGAACAGGGGGTGTCCTTGGCGAGCAGTACTTC.

This clonotype occurred a few times. This sequence may be a read error, since a much larger clone differs from it by one base. The V gene is TRBV12-3 or TRBV12-4, the J gene TRBJ1-6, with a possible D match to TRBD1 (6 bases). CDR3 length equals 14 residues. The CDR3 loop reads CASSRTVRGSPPHF. The DNA of the CDR3 is TGTGCCAGCAGTAGGACAGTCCGGGGCTCACCCCCCCACTTT.

This clonotype was seen many times. A read error may explain this, as a much larger clone is one base away. V and J are TRBV4-1 and TRBJ2-1, with D possibly matching TRBD1 (6 bases). Judging by the DNA end, TRBJ2-7 fits better; the J call may be wrong. This CDR3 has 17 amino acids. The germline gives CDR1 MGHRA, CDR2 YSYEKL. CDR3 loop: CASGPQGMRSAYNEQYF. The DNA for the CDR3 is TGCGCCAGCGGGCCCCAGGGGATGAGGAGCGCCTACAATGAGCAGTACTTC.

This clonotype was counted many times. The V call is TRBV3-1, the J call TRBJ1-2; tentative D call: TRBD1 (5 bases). The CDR3 sequence is 14 residues long. The V gene lost 5 bases and the J gene lost 6 bases, with 16 bases spanning the gap. CDR1 and CDR2 from the germline V gene are LGHDT and YNNKEL (reference sequence). CDR3 in DNA: TGTGCCAGCAGCAAGGGGACGGGTCAAAATGGCTACACCTTC. The encoded protein is CASSKGTGQNGYTF.

With respect to this clonotype: A read error is possible here, since a much larger clone lies one base away. J is TRBJ2-7 and V is TRBV21-1; the DNA was not compared with TRBD2, the D call given in the table. TRBV21-1 is shown as a pseudogene. The CDR3 extends over 16 amino acids. This CDR3 reads CASSPRSGGYYNEQYF. The DNA for the CDR3 is TGTGCCAGCAGCCCTCGTAGCGGGGGCTATTACAATGAGCAGTACTTC.

The sample holds many counts of this clonotype. The gene calls are TRBV5-1 and TRBJ2-1; D unclear. CDR1 is SGHRS and CDR2 is YFSETQ in the germline V gene. The CDR3 contains 13 residues. The V gene lost 7 bases and the J gene lost 8 bases, with 16 bases spanning the gap. CDR3: CASRRISRDEQFF. In DNA, the CDR3 is TGCGCCAGCCGGCGTATTAGTAGGGATGAGCAGTTCTTC.

In regard to this clonotype: A much larger clone lies a single base off, so this may be a read error. DNA of the CDR3: TGCAGCGTTGACCCGGACAGGGATGGCAACACCTTC. Translation gives CSVDPDRDGNTF. The chain employs TRBV29-1 and TRBJ1-2; 8 bases are a match to TRBD1. CDR3 length: 12 residues. CDR1 and CDR2 (germline): SQVTM, ANQGSEA.

This clonotype has a count of ten or more. One end of the junction is discordant with germline, which a read error may explain. This chain connects TRBV2 to TRBJ2-1; 9 positions match TRBD2. CDR1 SNHLY and CDR2 FYNNEI come from the germline V gene. This CDR3 comprises 14 residues. The CDR3 sequence is CAGRRGGSYNEQFF. CDR3 DNA sequence: TGTGCCGGCAGGCGGGGGGGGTCCTACAATGAGCAGTTCTTC.

In the case of this clonotype: This sequence may be a read error, since a much larger clone differs from it by one base. The chain uses TRBV11-3 and TRBJ2-1, with D uncertain. The germline V gene has CDR1 SGHNT and CDR2 YENEEA. The CDR3 has 14 residues. Trimming removed 3 bases at V and 13 bases at J, with 19 bases between. This CDR3 is CASSFGQYPETQFF. DNA of the CDR3: TGTGCCAGCAGCTTCGGCCAATACCCCGAGACCCAGTTCTTC.